This T cell receptor (beta chain) appears in the sequencing data of a study of long-term antiretroviral therapy in people with HIV. About the study: The oldest samples precede the 2015 immediate-ART recommendation by about a decade. Findings and caveats of the study: Missing from the dataset were any data on ART adherence, viral resistance or therapy changes. Clones that had undergone expansion before ART dominated the repertoire at all time points. Although diversity increased after ART, it remained lower than in transplant donor controls.

A v3.0 immunoSEQ assay was performed at survey level. Profiling relied on immunoSEQ multiplex PCR, and the TCRdb table lists in-frame clones only, not all of them. In the table there are about 30,000 clones, about 94% of which are singletons. V shed 3 bases and J 5 bases; nucleotides not matched to a gene: 7. The CDR3 sequence is 18 residues long. Per the germline V gene, CDR1 is MNHNS and CDR2 is SASEGT. For this clone: Antigen unknown.

This specimen was unsorted PBMCs, taken approximately 7.4 years after starting antiretroviral therapy. The chain combines TRBV6-1 with TRBJ2-1; 16 bases line up with TRBD2. The receptor's source is a man in his fifties or sixties with HIV. The CDR3 region is CASSEGLAGGQRDNEQFF. In DNA, the CDR3 is TGTGCCAGCAGTGAGGGACTAGCGGGGGGGCAACGGGACAATGAGCAGTTCTTC.